A selection of T cell receptor beta chains follows, all from one sample in a study of blood T cell repertoires in COVID-19. Using immunoSEQ multiplex PCR, the repertoire was profiled, and TCRdb retains in-frame clones only, with some absent. The sample has about 140,000 clones; 81% are singletons. The source material was peripheral blood. The receptors were gathered from a human donor in a cohort sampled during active COVID-19. The CDR3 runs from the conserved cysteine through the conserved F or W. Each record gives: V gene, clone size, J gene, D gene, CDR3 protein, CDR3 DNA. D genes are given only for firm matches. Some rows mark clone size as missing; the rest say once, few, many or name a class of expanded clone.

>TRBV11-3|-|TRBJ2-5|TRBD2
CASSPTSGRQETQYF
TGTGCCAGCAGCCCAACTAGCGGGAGACAAGAGACCCAGTACTTC
>TRBV6-6|-|TRBJ1-3|TRBD1
CASSRGQGNTIYF
TGTGCCAGCAGCAGGGGGCAGGGAAACACCATATATTTT
>TRBV7-2|-|TRBJ1-2|-
CASSSRLQGGYGYTF
TGTGCCAGCAGCTCACGACTACAGGGAGGGTATGGCTACACCTTC
>TRBV7-9|-|TRBJ2-1|-
CASSLQGLEQFF
TGTGCCAGCAGCTTACAGGGGCTTGAGCAGTTCTTC
>TRBV28|-|TRBJ2-7|-
CASSFSNVAPSYEQYF
TGTGCCAGCAGTTTTAGCAACGTGGCCCCGTCCTACGAGCAGTACTTC
>TRBV4-2|-|TRBJ1-3|-
CASSQDLGVLSGNTIYF
TGTGCCAGCAGCCAAGATCTCGGGGTACTTTCTGGAAACACCATATATTTT
>TRBV5-4|-|TRBJ2-7|-
CASSLGQGYYEQYF
TGTGCCAGCAGCTTGGGGCAGGGATACTACGAGCAGTACTTC
>TRBV4-3|once|TRBJ2-7|TRBD2
CASSHGTSGSYEQYF
TGCGCCAGCAGCCACGGGACTAGCGGGAGCTACGAGCAGTACTTC
>TRBV28|-|TRBJ2-7|-
CASSLFPGYEQYF
TGTGCCAGCAGTTTATTTCCGGGCTACGAGCAGTACTTC
>TRBV5-4|-|TRBJ2-7|-
CASSLQGLKSSYEQYF
TGTGCCAGCAGCTTGCAGGGGCTGAAAAGCTCCTACGAGCAGTACTTC
>TRBV18|once|TRBJ2-1|-
CASSPVRVPGGYNEQFF
TGTGCCAGCTCACCGGTCCGGGTCCCCGGGGGTTACAATGAGCAGTTCTTC
>TRBV7-9|-|TRBJ1-4|-
CASSFSGQTNEKLFF
TGTGCCAGCAGCTTTTCTGGACAGACTAATGAAAAACTGTTTTTT
>TRBV20-1|-|TRBJ2-5|-
CSASRSGVTQETQYF
TGCAGTGCTAGTAGAAGCGGAGTTACCCAAGAGACCCAGTACTTC
>TRBV4-3|-|TRBJ1-2|-
CASSQDQRQGFGYTF
TGCGCCAGCAGCCAAGATCAGCGCCAGGGGTTTGGCTACACCTTC
>TRBV7-9|-|TRBJ2-7|TRBD1
CASSFGTGTYEQYF
TGTGCCAGCAGCTTTGGGACAGGAACCTACGAGCAGTACTTC
>TRBV27|-|TRBJ2-7|-
CASSFLSDHSYEQYF
TGTGCCAGCAGTTTTTTGAGCGACCACTCCTACGAGCAGTACTTC
>TRBV3-1/TRBV3-2|-|TRBJ2-7|TRBD1
CASSPRDRVYEQYF
TGTGCCAGCAGCCCCCGGGACAGAGTTTACGAGCAGTACTTC
>TRBV9|-|TRBJ2-3|TRBD1
CASSEGAGTDTQYF
TGTGCCAGCAGCGAGGGGGCGGGCACAGATACGCAGTATTTT
>TRBV18|-|TRBJ2-7|TRBD1
CASSPGTGPYEQYF
TGTGCCAGCTCACCTGGGACAGGGCCGTACGAGCAGTACTTC
>TRBV7-2|many|TRBJ1-2|TRBD1
CASSLGTGVAGAYGYTF
TGTGCCAGCAGCTTAGGGACAGGGGTAGCAGGGGCCTATGGCTACACCTTC
>TRBV6-4|-|TRBJ2-2|-
CASSRDFADTNTGELFF
TGTGCCAGCAGCCGGGACTTCGCGGATACGAACACCGGGGAGCTGTTTTTT
>TRBV15|once|TRBJ2-5|-
CATSRESGQGGETQYF
TGTGCCACCAGCAGAGAATCAGGACAGGGAGGGGAGACCCAGTACTTC
>TRBV7-6|once|TRBJ2-7|TRBD1
CASSKGTGDLLYEQYF
TGTGCCAGCAGTAAAGGGACAGGGGACCTCCTCTACGAGCAGTACTTC
>TRBV4-3|-|TRBJ2-7|TRBD2
CASSQDRTSVFYEQYF
TGCGCCAGCAGCCAAGATCGAACTAGCGTTTTCTACGAGCAGTACTTC
>TRBV5-1|-|TRBJ2-5|-
CASSPPILELETQYF
TGCGCCAGCAGCCCCCCTATACTCGAGCTGGAGACCCAGTACTTC
>TRBV7-2|-|TRBJ2-1|TRBD2
CASSVGLAFGEQFF
TGTGCCAGCAGCGTGGGACTAGCGTTTGGGGAGCAGTTCTTC
>TRBV7-8|-|TRBJ2-7|TRBD2
CASSSLAGGLEEQYF
TGTGCCAGCAGCTCACTAGCGGGAGGGCTGGAAGAGCAGTACTTC
>TRBV18|-|TRBJ2-7|TRBD1
CASSQGQEKYEQYF
TGTGCCAGCTCACAAGGACAGGAAAAGTACGAGCAGTACTTC
>TRBV28|few|TRBJ2-3|-
CASRGQQPDTQYF
TGTGCCAGCAGAGGACAACAGCCCGATACGCAGTATTTT
>TRBV9|-|TRBJ1-4|TRBD1
CASSGSQGGPNWEKLFF
TGTGCCAGCAGCGGGTCCCAGGGGGGCCCCAATTGGGAAAAACTGTTTTTT
>TRBV11-2|-|TRBJ1-3|-
CASRASSGNTIYF
TGTGCCAGCAGGGCAAGCTCTGGAAACACCATATATTTT
>TRBV7-2|-|TRBJ2-7|TRBD2
CASSPTWDYPYEQYF
TGTGCCAGCAGCCCCACTTGGGACTACCCCTACGAGCAGTACTTC
>TRBV18|-|TRBJ2-1|TRBD2
CASSPLAGEYNEQFF
TGTGCCAGCTCACCTCTAGCGGGAGAGTACAATGAGCAGTTCTTC
>TRBV28|-|TRBJ2-7|TRBD2
CASSLLLDRGLAGTYEQYF
TGTGCCAGCAGTTTATTATTGGACAGGGGACTAGCGGGAACCTACGAGCAGTACTTC
>TRBV28|-|TRBJ2-7|TRBD1
CASSVRDRAYF
TGTGCCAGCAGTGTCCGGGACAGGGCATACTTC
>TRBV6-5|-|TRBJ1-4|-
CASSLTGSTNEKLFF
TGTGCCAGCAGTCTTACAGGGTCAACTAATGAAAAACTGTTTTTT
>TRBV27|-|TRBJ2-7|TRBD2
CASSSPGTSLYEQYF
TGTGCCAGCAGTTCACCCGGGACTAGCCTCTACGAGCAGTACTTC
>TRBV2|-|TRBJ1-2|-
CASSGDTEYYGYTF
TGTGCCAGCAGTGGGGACACTGAGTACTATGGCTACACCTTC
>TRBV4-2|few|TRBJ2-1|TRBD2
CASSQDPTSGNEQFF
TGTGCCAGCAGCCAAGACCCCACTAGCGGCAATGAGCAGTTCTTC
>TRBV18|-|TRBJ2-5|TRBD2
CASSPSLAGGGETQYF
TGTGCCAGCTCACCATCCCTGGCGGGAGGAGGAGAGACCCAGTACTTC
>TRBV28|-|TRBJ2-1|TRBD2
CASGVWTSGISEQFF
TGTGCCAGCGGGGTTTGGACTAGCGGGATCTCGGAGCAGTTCTTC
>TRBV6-2/TRBV6-3|once|TRBJ1-5|-
CASSSGVKQNQPQHF
TGTGCCAGCAGCTCGGGTGTAAAGCAAAATCAGCCCCAGCATTTT
>TRBV2|-|TRBJ2-7|-
CASSFDRPYEQYF
TGTGCCAGCAGCTTCGACAGGCCCTACGAGCAGTACTTC
>TRBV7-2|-|TRBJ1-3|-
CASSPQHTGNTIYF
TGTGCCAGCAGCCCACAGCATACTGGAAACACCATATATTTT
>TRBV7-2|-|TRBJ1-2|-
CASGNRKANYGYTF
TGTGCCAGCGGAAACAGGAAGGCTAACTATGGCTACACCTTC
>TRBV12-5|-|TRBJ2-5|TRBD1
CASGFGTGIQETQYF
TGTGCTAGTGGTTTTGGGACAGGGATCCAAGAGACCCAGTACTTC
>TRBV25-1|-|TRBJ1-5|-
CASSGTAGNQPQHF
TGTGCCAGCAGTGGAACAGCGGGCAATCAGCCCCAGCATTTT
>TRBV4-1|few|TRBJ1-2|TRBD1
CASSQEGQGGYGGYTF
TGCGCCAGCAGCCAAGAGGGACAGGGTGGTTATGGGGGCTACACCTTC
>TRBV24-1|-|TRBJ2-3|TRBD2
CATSESGRGGSTDTQYF
TGTGCCACCAGTGAAAGCGGGAGAGGTGGAAGCACAGATACGCAGTATTTT
>TRBV6-5|-|TRBJ1-1|-
CASSTDMAEAFF
TGTGCCAGCAGTACGGACATGGCTGAAGCTTTCTTT
>TRBV5-1|-|TRBJ2-1|TRBD1
CASRSGQSYNEQFF
TGCGCCAGCAGGTCGGGACAGTCCTACAATGAGCAGTTCTTC
>TRBV19|-|TRBJ2-7|TRBD2
CASKQGASGKYEQYF
TGTGCCAGTAAACAAGGGGCTAGCGGGAAGTACGAGCAGTACTTC
>TRBV7-3|-|TRBJ2-7|TRBD1
CASSLGGTGGLEQYF
TGTGCCAGCAGCTTGGGTGGGACAGGCGGACTCGAGCAGTACTTC
>TRBV15|-|TRBJ2-3|-
CATSRDHRGDTQYF
TGTGCCACCAGCAGAGATCATCGGGGGGATACGCAGTATTTT